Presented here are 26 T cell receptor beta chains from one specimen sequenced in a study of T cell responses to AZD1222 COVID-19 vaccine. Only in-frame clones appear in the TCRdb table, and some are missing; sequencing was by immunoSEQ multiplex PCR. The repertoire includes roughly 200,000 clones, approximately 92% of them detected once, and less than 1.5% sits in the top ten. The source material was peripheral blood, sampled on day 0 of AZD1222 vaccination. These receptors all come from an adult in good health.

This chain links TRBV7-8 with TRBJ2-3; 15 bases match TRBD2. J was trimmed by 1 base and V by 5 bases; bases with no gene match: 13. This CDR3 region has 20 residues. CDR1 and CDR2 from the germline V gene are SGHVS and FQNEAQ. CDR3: CASSPHAGTSGGRGTDTQYF. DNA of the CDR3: TGTGCCAGCAGCCCGCATGCCGGGACTAGCGGGGGGCGGGGCACAGATACGCAGTATTTT.

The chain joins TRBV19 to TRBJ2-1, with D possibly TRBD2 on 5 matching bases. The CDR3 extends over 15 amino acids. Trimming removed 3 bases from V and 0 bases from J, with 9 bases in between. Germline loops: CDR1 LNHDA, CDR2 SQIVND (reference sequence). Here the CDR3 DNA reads TGTGCCAGTAGTATTGGACTGAGCTCCTACAATGAGCAGTTCTTC. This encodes CASSIGLSSYNEQFF. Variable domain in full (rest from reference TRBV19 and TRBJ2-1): DGGITQSPKYLFRKEGQNVTLSCEQNLNHDAMYWYRQDPGQGLRLIYYSQIVNDFQKGDIAEGYSVSREKKESFPLTVTSAQKNPTAFYLCASSIGLSSYNEQFFGPGTRLTVL.

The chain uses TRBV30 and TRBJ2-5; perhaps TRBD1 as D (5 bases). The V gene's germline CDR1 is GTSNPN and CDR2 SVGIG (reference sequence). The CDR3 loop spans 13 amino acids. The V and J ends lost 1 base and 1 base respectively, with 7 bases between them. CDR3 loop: CAWSGQSQETQYF. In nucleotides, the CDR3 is TGTGCCTGGAGTGGACAGTCCCAAGAGACCCAGTACTTC.

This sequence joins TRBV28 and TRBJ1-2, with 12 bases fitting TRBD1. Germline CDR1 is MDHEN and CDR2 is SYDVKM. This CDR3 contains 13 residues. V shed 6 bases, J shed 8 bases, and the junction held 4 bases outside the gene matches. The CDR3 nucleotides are TGTGCCAGCAGGGGACAGGGGGCGGGAGGCTACACCTTC. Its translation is CASRGQGAGGYTF.

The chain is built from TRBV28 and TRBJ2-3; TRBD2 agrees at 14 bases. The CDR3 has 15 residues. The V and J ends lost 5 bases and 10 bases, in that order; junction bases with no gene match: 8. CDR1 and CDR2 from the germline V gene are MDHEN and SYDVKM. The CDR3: CASSAGTSGGRPQYF. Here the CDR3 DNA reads TGTGCCAGCAGTGCCGGGACTAGCGGGGGAAGGCCGCAGTATTTT.

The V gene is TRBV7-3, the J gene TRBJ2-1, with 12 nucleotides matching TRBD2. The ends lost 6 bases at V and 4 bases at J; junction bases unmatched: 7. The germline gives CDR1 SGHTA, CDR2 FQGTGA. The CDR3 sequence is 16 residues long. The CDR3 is CASSPRLAGDYNEQFF. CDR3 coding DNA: TGTGCCAGCAGTCCGCGACTAGCGGGGGATTACAATGAGCAGTTCTTC.

CDR3 DNA: TGTGCCAGCAGCTCCGGGACAGGGGACTATGGCTACACCTTC. Protein: CASSSGTGDYGYTF. J is TRBJ1-2 and V is TRBV11-2; 10 bases map to TRBD1. V shed 4 bases and J 3 bases; nucleotides not matched to a gene: 2. The CDR3 covers 14 residues. Germline CDR1 is SGHAT and CDR2 is FQNNGV.

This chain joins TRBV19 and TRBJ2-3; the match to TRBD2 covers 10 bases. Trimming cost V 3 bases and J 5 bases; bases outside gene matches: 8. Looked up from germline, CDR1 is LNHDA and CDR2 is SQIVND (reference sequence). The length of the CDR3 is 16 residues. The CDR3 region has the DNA TGTGCCAGTAGTATCGTAGCGGGGGGCCCAGGAGATACGCAGTATTTT. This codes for CASSIVAGGPGDTQYF.

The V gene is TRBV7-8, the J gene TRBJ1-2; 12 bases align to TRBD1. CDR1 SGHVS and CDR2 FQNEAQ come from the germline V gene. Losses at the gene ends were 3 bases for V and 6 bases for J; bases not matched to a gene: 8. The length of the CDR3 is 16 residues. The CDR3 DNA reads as TGTGCCAGCAGCTTGGCGGGACAGGGGGCATTTGATGGCTACACCTTC. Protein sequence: CASSLAGQGAFDGYTF.

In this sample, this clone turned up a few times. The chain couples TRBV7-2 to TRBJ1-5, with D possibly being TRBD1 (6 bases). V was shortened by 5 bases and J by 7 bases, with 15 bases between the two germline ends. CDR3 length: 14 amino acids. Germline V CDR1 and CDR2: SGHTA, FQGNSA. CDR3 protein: CASSRGRGGQPQHF. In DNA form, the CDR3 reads TGTGCCAGCAGCCGGGGCAGGGGTGGACAGCCCCAGCATTTT.

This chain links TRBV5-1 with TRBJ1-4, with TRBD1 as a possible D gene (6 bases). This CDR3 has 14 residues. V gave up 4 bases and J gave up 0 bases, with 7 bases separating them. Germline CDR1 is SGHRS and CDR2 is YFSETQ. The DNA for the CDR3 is TGCGCCAGCAGCCGGACAGCAACTAATGAAAAACTGTTTTTT. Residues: CASSRTATNEKLFF. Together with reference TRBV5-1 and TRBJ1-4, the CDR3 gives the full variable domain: KAGVTQTPRYLIKTRGQQVTLSCSPISGHRSVSWYQQTPGQGLQFLFEYFSETQRNKGNFPGRFSGRQFSNSRSEMNVSTLELGDSALYLCASSRTATNEKLFFGSGTQLSVL.

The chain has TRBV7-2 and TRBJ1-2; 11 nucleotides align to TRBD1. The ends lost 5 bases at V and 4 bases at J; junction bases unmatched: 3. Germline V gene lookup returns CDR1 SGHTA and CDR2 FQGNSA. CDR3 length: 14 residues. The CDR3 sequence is CASSQGTGGYGYTF. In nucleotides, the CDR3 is TGTGCCAGCAGCCAAGGGACAGGGGGCTATGGCTACACCTTC.

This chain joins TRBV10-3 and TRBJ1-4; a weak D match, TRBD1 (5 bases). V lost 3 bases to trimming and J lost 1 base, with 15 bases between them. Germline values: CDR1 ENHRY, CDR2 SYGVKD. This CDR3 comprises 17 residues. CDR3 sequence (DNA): TGTGCCATCAGTGATCCGGGCCTGGGGGGAACTAATGAAAAACTGTTTTTT. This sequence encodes CAISDPGLGGTNEKLFF.

CDR3 bases: TGTGCCAGCAGCTCGCGGGGACCGGATGAGCAGTTCTTC. The encoded protein is CASSSRGPDEQFF. This rearrangement joins TRBV9 to TRBJ2-1, with D possibly matching TRBD2 (6 bases). The CDR3 totals 13 residues. Germline CDR1 SGDLS, CDR2 YYNGEE. Between the trimmed V and J ends, which lost 4 bases and 8 bases, there was a span of 13 bases.

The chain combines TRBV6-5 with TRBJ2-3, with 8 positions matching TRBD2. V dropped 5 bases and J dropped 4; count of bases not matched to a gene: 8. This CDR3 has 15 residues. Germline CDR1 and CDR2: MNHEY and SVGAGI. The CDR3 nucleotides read TGTGCCAGCAGTAGCGGGGGCCAGTGGGCAGATACGCAGTATTTT. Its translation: CASSSGGQWADTQYF.

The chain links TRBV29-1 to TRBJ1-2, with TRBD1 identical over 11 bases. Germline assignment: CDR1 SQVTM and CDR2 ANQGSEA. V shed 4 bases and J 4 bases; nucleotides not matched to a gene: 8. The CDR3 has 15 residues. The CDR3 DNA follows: TGCAGCGTTGGGGACAGGGGGTTATACTTCTATGGCTACACCTTC. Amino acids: CSVGDRGLYFYGYTF.

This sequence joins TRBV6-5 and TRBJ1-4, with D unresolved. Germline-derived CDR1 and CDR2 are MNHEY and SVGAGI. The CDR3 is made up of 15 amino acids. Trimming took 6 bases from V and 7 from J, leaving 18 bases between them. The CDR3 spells CASSFNRVLGEKLFF. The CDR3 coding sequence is TGTGCCAGCAGCTTCAATAGGGTATTGGGTGAAAAACTGTTTTTT.

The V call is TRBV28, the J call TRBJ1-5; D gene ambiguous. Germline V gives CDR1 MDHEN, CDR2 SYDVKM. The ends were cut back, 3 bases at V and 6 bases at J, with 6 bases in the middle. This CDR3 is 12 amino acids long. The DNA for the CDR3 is TGTGCCAGCAGTTTTTGGAGTCAGCCCCAGCATTTT. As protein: CASSFWSQPQHF.

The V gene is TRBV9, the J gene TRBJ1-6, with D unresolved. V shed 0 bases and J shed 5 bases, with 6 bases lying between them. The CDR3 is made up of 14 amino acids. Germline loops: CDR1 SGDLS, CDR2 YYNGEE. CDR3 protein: CASSVGVDNSPLHF. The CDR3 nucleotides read TGTGCCAGCAGCGTAGGGGTTGATAATTCACCCCTCCACTTT.

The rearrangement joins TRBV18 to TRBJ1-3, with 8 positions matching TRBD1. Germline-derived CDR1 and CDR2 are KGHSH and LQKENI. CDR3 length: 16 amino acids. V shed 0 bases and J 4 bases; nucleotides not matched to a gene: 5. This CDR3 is CASSPPGTGRGNTIYF. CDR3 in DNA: TGTGCCAGCTCACCACCAGGGACAGGTCGGGGAAACACCATATATTTT.

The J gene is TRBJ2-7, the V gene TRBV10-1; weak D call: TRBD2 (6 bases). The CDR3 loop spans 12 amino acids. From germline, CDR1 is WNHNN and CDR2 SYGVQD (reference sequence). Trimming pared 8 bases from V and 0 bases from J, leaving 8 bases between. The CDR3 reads CASGGISYEQYF. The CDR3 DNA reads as TGCGCCAGCGGAGGGATCTCCTACGAGCAGTACTTC.

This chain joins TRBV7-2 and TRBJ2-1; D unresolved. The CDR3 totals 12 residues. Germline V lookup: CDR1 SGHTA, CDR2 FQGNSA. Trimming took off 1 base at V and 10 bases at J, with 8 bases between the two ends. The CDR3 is CASSLVRPEQFF. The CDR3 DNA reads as TGTGCCAGCAGCTTAGTGAGGCCCGAGCAGTTCTTC.

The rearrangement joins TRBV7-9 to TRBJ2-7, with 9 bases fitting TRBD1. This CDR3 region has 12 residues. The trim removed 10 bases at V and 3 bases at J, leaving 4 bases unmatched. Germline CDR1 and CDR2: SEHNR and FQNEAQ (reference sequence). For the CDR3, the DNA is TGTGCCACGGACAGGGGTAGCTACGAGCAGTACTTC. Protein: CATDRGSYEQYF.

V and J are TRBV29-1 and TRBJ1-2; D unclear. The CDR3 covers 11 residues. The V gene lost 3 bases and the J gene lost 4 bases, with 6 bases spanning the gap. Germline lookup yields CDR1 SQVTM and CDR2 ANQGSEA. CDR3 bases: TGCAGCGTTGAGAGATCCTATGGCTACACCTTC. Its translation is CSVERSYGYTF.

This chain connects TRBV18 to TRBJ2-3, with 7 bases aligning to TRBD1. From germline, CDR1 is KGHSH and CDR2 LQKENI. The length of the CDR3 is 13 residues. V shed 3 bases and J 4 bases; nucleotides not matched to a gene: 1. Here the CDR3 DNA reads TGTGCCAGCTCACCCCAGGGGGCAGATACGCAGTATTTT. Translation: CASSPQGADTQYF.

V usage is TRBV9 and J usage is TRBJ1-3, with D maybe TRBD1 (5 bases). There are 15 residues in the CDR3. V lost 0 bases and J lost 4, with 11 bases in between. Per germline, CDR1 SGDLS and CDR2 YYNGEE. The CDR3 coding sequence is TGTGCCAGCAGCGTAGAAGGGGTGGGAGGAAACACCATATATTTT. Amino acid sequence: CASSVEGVGGNTIYF.